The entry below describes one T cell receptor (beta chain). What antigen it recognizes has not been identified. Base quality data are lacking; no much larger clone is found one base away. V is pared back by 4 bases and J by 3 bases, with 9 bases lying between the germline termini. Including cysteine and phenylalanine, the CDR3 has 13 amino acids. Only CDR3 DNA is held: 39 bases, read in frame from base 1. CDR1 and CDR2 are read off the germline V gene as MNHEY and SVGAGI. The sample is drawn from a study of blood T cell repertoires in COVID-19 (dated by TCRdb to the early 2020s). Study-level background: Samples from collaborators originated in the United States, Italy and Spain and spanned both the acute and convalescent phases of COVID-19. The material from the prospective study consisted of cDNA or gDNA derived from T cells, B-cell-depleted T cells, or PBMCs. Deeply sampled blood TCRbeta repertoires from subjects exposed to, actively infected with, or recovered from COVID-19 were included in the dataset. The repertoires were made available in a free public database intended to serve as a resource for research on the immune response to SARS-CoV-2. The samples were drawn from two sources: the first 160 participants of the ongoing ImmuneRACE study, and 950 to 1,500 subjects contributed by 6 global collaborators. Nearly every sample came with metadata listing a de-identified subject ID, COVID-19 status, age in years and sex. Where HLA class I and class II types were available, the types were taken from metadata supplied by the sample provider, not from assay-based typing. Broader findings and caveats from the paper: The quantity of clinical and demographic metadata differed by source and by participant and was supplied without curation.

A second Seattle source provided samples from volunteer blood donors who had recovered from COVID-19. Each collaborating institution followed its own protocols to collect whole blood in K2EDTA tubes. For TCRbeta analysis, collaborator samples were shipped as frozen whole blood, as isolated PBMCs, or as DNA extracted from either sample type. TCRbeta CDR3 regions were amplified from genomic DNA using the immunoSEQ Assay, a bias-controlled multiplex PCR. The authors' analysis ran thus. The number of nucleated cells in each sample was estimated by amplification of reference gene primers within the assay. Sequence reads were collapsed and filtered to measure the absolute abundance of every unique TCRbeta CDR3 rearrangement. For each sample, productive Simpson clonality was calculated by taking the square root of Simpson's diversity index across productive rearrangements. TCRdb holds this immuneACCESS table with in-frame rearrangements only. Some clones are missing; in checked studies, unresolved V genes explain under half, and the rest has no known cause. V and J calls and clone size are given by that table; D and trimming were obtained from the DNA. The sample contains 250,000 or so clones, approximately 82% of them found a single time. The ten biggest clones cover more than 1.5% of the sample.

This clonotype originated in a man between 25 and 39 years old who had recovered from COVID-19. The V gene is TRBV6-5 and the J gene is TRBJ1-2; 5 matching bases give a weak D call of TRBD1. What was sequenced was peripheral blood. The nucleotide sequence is TGTGCCAGCAGTTCGACAGTTTACTATGGCTACACCTTC. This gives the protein CASSSTVYYGYTF.